This TCR beta chain was found in a study of cytomegalovirus exposure and HLA in healthy donors. Study results and limitations: Follow-up analysis later connected one missense variant in DCLRE1C with trimming of TCR beta V- and J-genes. The study had only CMV serostatus as immune exposure information.

CDR1 is SGHNT, CDR2 YYREEE, per germline (reference sequence). This CDR3 is built from 14 residues. V was pared by 3 bases and J by 8 bases, with 5 bases of the junction left unmatched. The PCR ran on 60 Vbeta and 13 Jbeta primers. The protocol was immunoSEQ multiplex PCR, while the TCRdb copy is restricted to in-frame clones and leaves out a portion. The sample contains roughly 180,000 clones, under 9.5% of which appear only once. In regard to this clone: Its specificity is unknown.

The rearrangement joins TRBV5-4 to TRBJ1-1; 12 bases fit TRBD1. The clonotype was recovered from a woman in her 30s in good health and CMV-seropositive. The sample taken for sequencing was PBMCs. The CDR3 loop reads CASSSGQGAKEAFF. The CDR3 nucleotides read TGTGCCAGCAGCTCGGGACAGGGGGCCAAGGAAGCTTTCTTT.